A selection of T cell receptor beta chains follows, all from one sample in a study of blood T cell repertoires in COVID-19. Clones were read by immunoSEQ multiplex PCR, and TCRdb kept only the in-frame ones, dropping some. Found here are 350,000 to 500,000 clones, approximately 90% of them singletons; the top ten hold about 0.91%. Sequencing was performed on peripheral blood. Receptors originate from a man aged 18 to 29 with COVID-19, enrolled during active disease. CDR3s include the opening cysteine and the closing phenylalanine or tryptophan. D genes are given only for firm matches. Expanded clones are given a class, and other clones once, few, many or no size at all.

v_call	d_call	clone_size	j_call	cdr3_aa	cdr3_nt
TRBV30	-	-	TRBJ1-5	CAWRTKLAREPQHF	TGTGCCTGGCGAACTAAGCTTGCGAGGGAGCCCCAGCATTTT
TRBV7-2	TRBD1	-	TRBJ2-4	CASSDRPAGTGDIQYF	TGTGCCAGCAGCGACAGGCCTGCTGGGACAGGGGACATTCAGTACTTC
TRBV10-3	TRBD1	-	TRBJ2-3	CAISESTGTDTQYF	TGTGCCATCAGTGAGTCGACAGGGACAGATACGCAGTATTTT
TRBV6-6	-	-	TRBJ2-2	CASSSVSTGELFF	TGTGCCAGCAGTTCTGTCAGCACCGGGGAGCTGTTTTTT
TRBV6-5	-	-	TRBJ2-4	CASSYSSAIAKNIQYF	TGTGCCAGCAGTTACTCTTCCGCTATAGCCAAAAACATTCAGTACTTC
TRBV7-9	-	few	TRBJ1-1	CASSSHRQVSFF	TGTGCCAGCAGCTCCCACCGACAGGTTTCATTCTTT
TRBV19	-	-	TRBJ1-1	CASTGGGTEAFF	TGTGCCAGTACGGGGGGGGGCACTGAAGCTTTCTTT
TRBV6-5	TRBD1	-	TRBJ1-5	CASSPTGGYQPQHF	TGTGCCAGCAGCCCAACAGGGGGCTATCAGCCCCAGCATTTT
TRBV24-1	-	-	TRBJ1-6	CATSAGSDSPLHF	TGTGCCACCAGTGCAGGGTCGGATTCACCCCTCCACTTT
TRBV2	-	-	TRBJ1-1	CASSEGPGRMNTEAFF	TGTGCCAGCAGTGAAGGCCCAGGCCGGATGAACACTGAAGCTTTCTTT
TRBV5-6	TRBD1	-	TRBJ2-5	CASSFGYGDREETQYF	TGTGCCAGCAGCTTTGGTTATGGGGACAGGGAAGAGACCCAGTACTTC
TRBV5-1	-	-	TRBJ1-2	CASSPSGGGLYGYTF	TGCGCCAGCAGCCCGTCGGGTGGGGGACTCTATGGCTACACCTTC
TRBV4-2	-	once	TRBJ2-7	CASSQERTAYEQYF	TGTGCCAGCAGCCAAGAGCGCACAGCTTACGAGCAGTACTTC
TRBV2	TRBD2	-	TRBJ2-3	CASSPLAGVLADTQYF	TGTGCCAGCAGTCCTCTAGCGGGAGTATTGGCAGATACGCAGTATTTT
TRBV30	TRBD1	-	TRBJ1-6	CAWSSPGQGSSPLHF	TGTGCCTGGAGTTCACCGGGACAGGGAAGTTCACCCCTCCACTTT
TRBV6-5	-	-	TRBJ1-4	CASSSRATNEKLFF	TGTGCCAGCAGTAGCAGGGCAACTAATGAAAAACTGTTTTTT
TRBV6-5	-	once	TRBJ1-3	CASTSRRGSGNTIYF	TGTGCCAGCACCTCCCGACGGGGCTCTGGAAACACCATATATTTT
TRBV2	-	-	TRBJ2-5	CASSSGAQYF	TGTGCCAGCAGTTCAGGTGCCCAGTACTTC
TRBV9	-	-	TRBJ2-2	CASSPLAGTNTGELFF	TGTGCCAGCAGCCCCCTTGCGGGAACGAACACCGGGGAGCTGTTTTTT
TRBV6-1	TRBD1	-	TRBJ1-1	CASSVQGPPSDAEAFF	TGTGCCAGCAGTGTACAGGGGCCCCCTTCCGACGCTGAAGCTTTCTTT
TRBV6-5	-	-	TRBJ2-7	CASRINTDYEQYF	TGTGCCAGCAGGATAAATACAGACTACGAGCAGTACTTC
TRBV7-3	TRBD2	-	TRBJ2-2	CASSFLAANTGELFF	TGTGCCAGCAGCTTTCTAGCGGCGAACACCGGGGAGCTGTTTTTT
TRBV5-1	-	few	TRBJ2-3	CASSLASVTTDTQYF	TGCGCCAGCAGCTTGGCTTCCGTTACTACAGATACGCAGTATTTT
TRBV7-9	-	-	TRBJ1-1	CASSFPPGHPMNTEAFF	TGTGCCAGCAGCTTCCCTCCCGGACACCCAATGAACACTGAAGCTTTCTTT
TRBV4-1	-	once	TRBJ2-7	CASSPGVGYEQYF	TGCGCCAGCAGCCCGGGGGTTGGCTACGAGCAGTACTTC
TRBV6-5	-	-	TRBJ1-4	CATLGGPNEKLFF	TGTGCCACCCTGGGGGGTCCTAATGAAAAACTGTTTTTT
TRBV18	TRBD1	-	TRBJ1-6	CASSPGQGNSPLHF	TGTGCCAGCTCACCCGGACAGGGGAATTCACCCCTCCACTTT
TRBV7-6	-	-	TRBJ2-2	CASSKIGGFGELFF	TGTGCCAGCAGCAAAATAGGGGGTTTCGGGGAGCTGTTTTTT
TRBV5-4	TRBD2	-	TRBJ2-3	CASSLKAGAGDTQYF	TGTGCCAGCAGCTTGAAGGCGGGAGCGGGAGATACGCAGTATTTT
TRBV13	TRBD2	few	TRBJ2-7	CASSLSGAHYEQYF	TGTGCCAGCAGCTTAAGCGGGGCTCACTACGAGCAGTACTTC
TRBV6-5	-	-	TRBJ1-2	CASSATGANYGYTF	TGTGCCAGCTCGGCGACAGGAGCTAACTATGGCTACACCTTC
TRBV5-1	-	-	TRBJ2-3	CASSLGAGLTDTQYF	TGCGCCAGCAGCTTGGGCGCGGGACTCACAGATACGCAGTATTTT
TRBV19	TRBD1	-	TRBJ1-2	CASSRGQGYGYTF	TGTGCCAGTAGTAGGGGACAGGGCTATGGCTACACCTTC
TRBV11-2	TRBD1	once	TRBJ2-2	CASRRPGTGGTGELFF	TGTGCCAGCAGACGTCCCGGGACAGGGGGCACCGGGGAGCTGTTTTTT
TRBV21-1	-	-	TRBJ2-2	CASSKVWQSTGELFF	TGTGCCAGCAGCAAAGTGTGGCAGTCCACCGGGGAGCTGTTTTTT
TRBV7-9	-	-	TRBJ1-5	CASSPAGQPNQPQHF	TGTGCCAGCAGCCCAGCGGGACAACCTAATCAGCCCCAGCATTTT
TRBV19	-	-	TRBJ1-2	CASSPSYGYTF	TGTGCCAGTAGTCCGAGCTATGGCTACACCTTC
TRBV5-1	TRBD1	-	TRBJ1-3	CASSLNRGMSGNTIYF	TGCGCCAGCAGCTTGAACAGGGGAATGTCTGGAAACACCATATATTTT
TRBV12-5	-	-	TRBJ1-2	CASGLPTENYGYTF	TGTGCTAGTGGTTTGCCGACAGAAAACTATGGCTACACCTTC
TRBV11-3	TRBD1	-	TRBJ2-7	CASTETGTGYYEQYF	TGTGCCAGCACCGAAACCGGGACAGGGTACTACGAGCAGTACTTC
TRBV30	-	-	TRBJ2-1	CAWSRGFDEQFF	TGTGCCTGGAGTAGGGGTTTTGATGAGCAGTTCTTC
TRBV25-1	-	-	TRBJ1-4	CASSPGGSNEKLFF	TGTGCCAGCAGTCCGGGGGGGAGTAATGAAAAACTGTTTTTT
TRBV19	TRBD1	-	TRBJ1-3	CATKDRTGGGYSGNTIYF	TGTGCCACTAAAGACCGGACAGGGGGCGGCTACTCTGGAAACACCATATATTTT
TRBV13	TRBD1	-	TRBJ2-7	CASSLRLLRDRGFGEQYF	TGTGCCAGCAGCTTAAGGTTGTTACGGGACAGGGGTTTTGGCGAGCAGTACTTC
TRBV27	TRBD1	-	TRBJ1-1	CASSPSGTGRTEAFF	TGTGCCAGCAGTCCCTCTGGGACAGGTCGGACTGAAGCTTTCTTT
TRBV5-1	TRBD2	-	TRBJ2-1	CASIGLAGGTSEQFF	TGCGCCAGCATCGGACTAGCGGGAGGGACTAGTGAGCAGTTCTTC
TRBV11-3	TRBD1	few	TRBJ2-7	CASSLGTGTYEQYF	TGTGCCAGCAGCTTGGGGACAGGGACCTACGAGCAGTACTTC
TRBV2	-	-	TRBJ2-7	CASRKQGNSYEQYF	TGTGCCAGCAGGAAACAGGGAAACTCCTACGAGCAGTACTTC
TRBV4-1	-	-	TRBJ2-7	CASRSPGQYEQYF	TGCGCCAGCAGATCTCCTGGACAGTACGAGCAGTACTTC
TRBV3-1/TRBV3-2	TRBD1	-	TRBJ1-5	CASSLGTGSNQPQHF	TGTGCCAGCAGCCTCGGGACAGGCAGCAATCAGCCCCAGCATTTT
TRBV7-9	TRBD2	-	TRBJ2-2	CASSDTGLALNTGELFF	TGTGCCAGCAGCGATACCGGACTAGCATTGAACACCGGGGAGCTGTTTTTT
TRBV15	TRBD2	-	TRBJ2-7	CATSRAGLDYEQYF	TGTGCCACCAGCCGAGCGGGACTAGACTACGAGCAGTACTTC
TRBV2	-	-	TRBJ1-2	CASREPGSLYGYTF	TGTGCCAGCAGGGAACCAGGGTCTCTCTATGGCTACACCTTC
TRBV11-2	-	-	TRBJ2-2	CASSTRGTGELFF	TGTGCCAGCAGCACCCGAGGCACCGGGGAGCTGTTTTTT
TRBV7-6	TRBD2	-	TRBJ2-5	CASSWGTSGVGETQYF	TGTGCCAGCAGCTGGGGGACTAGCGGGGTAGGAGAGACCCAGTACTTC
TRBV6-4	-	-	TRBJ1-6	CASSSEGGQNSPLHF	TGTGCCAGCAGTTCGGAGGGTGGTCAGAATTCACCCCTCCACTTT